This entry describes one T cell receptor (beta chain). This entry is derived from a study of radiation and T cells in renal cell carcinoma. Regarding time point: baseline pretreatment blood. Treatment specified: 15 Gy SBRT to primary tumor, nephrectomy 4 weeks later. Serial blood draws occurred at baseline and 2 and 4 weeks post-SBRT. The assay was immunoSEQ multiplex PCR, and TCRdb's table has in-frame clones only and misses some. The table includes around 46,000 clones, 65% to 90% detected once. The origin of this receptor is a woman between 65 and 79 years old with renal cell carcinoma. Sequenced here: blood, sampled from a patient whose treatment included radiotherapy and nephrectomy.

CDR3 residues: CAISPGTGDEKLFF. The CDR3 region has the DNA TGTGCCATCAGTCCCGGGACAGGAGATGAAAAACTGTTTTTT. The V call is TRBV10-3, the J call TRBJ1-4, with TRBD1 matching over 8 bases. The CDR3 is 14 residues long. Germline values: CDR1 ENHRY, CDR2 SYGVKD. J was trimmed by 6 bases and V by 5 bases; bases with no gene match: 5.